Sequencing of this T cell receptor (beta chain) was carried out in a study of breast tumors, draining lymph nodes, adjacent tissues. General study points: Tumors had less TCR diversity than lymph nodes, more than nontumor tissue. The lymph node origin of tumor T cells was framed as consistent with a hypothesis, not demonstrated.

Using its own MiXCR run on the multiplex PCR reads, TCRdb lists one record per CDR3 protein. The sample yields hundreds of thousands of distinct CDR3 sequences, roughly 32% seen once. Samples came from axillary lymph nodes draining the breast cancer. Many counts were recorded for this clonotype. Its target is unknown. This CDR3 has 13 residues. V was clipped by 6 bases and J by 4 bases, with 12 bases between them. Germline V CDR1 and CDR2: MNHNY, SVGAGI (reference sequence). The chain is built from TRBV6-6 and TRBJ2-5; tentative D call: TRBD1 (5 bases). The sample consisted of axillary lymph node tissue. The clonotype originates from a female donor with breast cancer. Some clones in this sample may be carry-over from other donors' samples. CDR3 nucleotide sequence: TGTGCCAGCAGATTCGACAGACTAGAGACCCAGTACTTC. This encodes CASRFDRLETQYF.